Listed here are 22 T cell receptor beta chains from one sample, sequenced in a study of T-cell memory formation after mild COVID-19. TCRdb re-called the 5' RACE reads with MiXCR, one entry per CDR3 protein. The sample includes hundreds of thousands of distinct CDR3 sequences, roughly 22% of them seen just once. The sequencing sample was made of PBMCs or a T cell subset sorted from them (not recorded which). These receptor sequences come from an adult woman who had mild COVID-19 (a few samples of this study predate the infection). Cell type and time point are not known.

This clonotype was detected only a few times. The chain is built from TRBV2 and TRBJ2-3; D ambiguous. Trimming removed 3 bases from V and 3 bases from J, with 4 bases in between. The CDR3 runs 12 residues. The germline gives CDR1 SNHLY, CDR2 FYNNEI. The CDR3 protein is CASSDETDTQYF. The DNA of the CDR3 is TGTGCCAGCAGTGATGAGACAGATACGCAGTATTTT. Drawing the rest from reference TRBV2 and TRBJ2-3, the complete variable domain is EPEVTQTPSHQVTQMGQEVILRCVPISNHLYFYWYRQILGQKVEFLVSFYNNEISEKSEIFDDQFSVERPDGSNFTLKIRSTKLEDSAMYFCASSDETDTQYFGPGTRLTVL.

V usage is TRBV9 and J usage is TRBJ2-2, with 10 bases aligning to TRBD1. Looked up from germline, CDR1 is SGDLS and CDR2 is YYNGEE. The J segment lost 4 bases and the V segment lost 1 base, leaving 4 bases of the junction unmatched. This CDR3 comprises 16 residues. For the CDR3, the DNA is TGTGCCAGCAGCGTAAGGGACAGGGGTACCACCGGGGAGCTGTTTTTT. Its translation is CASSVRDRGTTGELFF.

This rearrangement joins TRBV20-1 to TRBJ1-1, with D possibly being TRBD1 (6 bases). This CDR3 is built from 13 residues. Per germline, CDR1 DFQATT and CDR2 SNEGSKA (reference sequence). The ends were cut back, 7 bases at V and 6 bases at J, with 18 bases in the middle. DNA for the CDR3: TGCAGTGTCGGGGGGCACCAGGGGCCTGAAGCTTTCTTT. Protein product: CSVGGHQGPEAFF.

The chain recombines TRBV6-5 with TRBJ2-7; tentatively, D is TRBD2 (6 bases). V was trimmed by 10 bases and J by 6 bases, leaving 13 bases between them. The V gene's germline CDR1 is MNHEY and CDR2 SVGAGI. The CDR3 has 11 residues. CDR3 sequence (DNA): TGTGCCACAACCGGGGGTCTCGAGCAGTACTTC. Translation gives CATTGGLEQYF.

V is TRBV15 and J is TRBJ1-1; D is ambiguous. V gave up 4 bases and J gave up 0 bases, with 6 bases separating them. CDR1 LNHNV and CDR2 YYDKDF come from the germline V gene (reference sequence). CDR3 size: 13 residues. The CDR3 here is CATSTPMNTEAFF. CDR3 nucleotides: TGTGCCACCAGCACACCTATGAACACTGAAGCTTTCTTT.

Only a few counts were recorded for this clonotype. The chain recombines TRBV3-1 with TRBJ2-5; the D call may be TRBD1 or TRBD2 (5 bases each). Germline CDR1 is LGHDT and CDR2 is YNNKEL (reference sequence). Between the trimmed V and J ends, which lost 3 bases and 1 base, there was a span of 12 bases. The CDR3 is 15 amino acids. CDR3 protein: CASSQATGTQETQYF. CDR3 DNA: TGTGCCAGCAGCCAGGCGACCGGGACCCAAGAGACCCAGTACTTC.

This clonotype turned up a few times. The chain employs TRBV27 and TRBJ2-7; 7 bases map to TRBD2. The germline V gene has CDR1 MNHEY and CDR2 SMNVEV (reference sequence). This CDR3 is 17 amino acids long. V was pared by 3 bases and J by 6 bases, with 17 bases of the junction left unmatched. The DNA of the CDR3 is TGTGCCAGCAGTTTCCTCCGGGGTCTCGGGAGGCCCCTCGAGCAGTACTTC. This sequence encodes CASSFLRGLGRPLEQYF.

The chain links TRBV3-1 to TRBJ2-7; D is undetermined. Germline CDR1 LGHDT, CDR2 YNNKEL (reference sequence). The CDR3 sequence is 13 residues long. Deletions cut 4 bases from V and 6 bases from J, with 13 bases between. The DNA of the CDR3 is TGTGCCAGCAGCCTAGGCCCCTACGCCGAGCAGTACTTC. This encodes CASSLGPYAEQYF.

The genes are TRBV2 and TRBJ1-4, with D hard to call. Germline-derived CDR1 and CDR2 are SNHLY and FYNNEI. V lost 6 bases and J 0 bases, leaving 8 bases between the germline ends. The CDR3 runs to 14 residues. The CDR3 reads CASRLGPTNEKLFF. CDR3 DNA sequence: TGTGCCAGCAGGTTAGGGCCAACTAATGAAAAACTGTTTTTT.

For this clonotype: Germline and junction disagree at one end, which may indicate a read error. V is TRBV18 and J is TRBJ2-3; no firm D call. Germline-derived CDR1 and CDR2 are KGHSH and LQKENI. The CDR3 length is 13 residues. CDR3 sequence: CASSSSRSDTLYF. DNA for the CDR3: TGTGCCAGCTCATCCTCCCGGTCGGATACGCTGTATTTT.

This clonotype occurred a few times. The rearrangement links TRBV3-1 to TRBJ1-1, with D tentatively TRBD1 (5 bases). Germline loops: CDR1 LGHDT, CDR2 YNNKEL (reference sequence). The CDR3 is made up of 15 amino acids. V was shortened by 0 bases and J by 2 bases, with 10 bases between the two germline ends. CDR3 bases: TGTGCCAGCAGCCAAGAAATCAGGGTAAACACTGAAGCTTTCTTT. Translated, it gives CASSQEIRVNTEAFF.

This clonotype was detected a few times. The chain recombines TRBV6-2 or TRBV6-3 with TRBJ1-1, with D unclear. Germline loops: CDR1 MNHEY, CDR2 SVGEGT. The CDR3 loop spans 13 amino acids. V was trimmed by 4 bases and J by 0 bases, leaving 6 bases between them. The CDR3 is CASSFFMNTEAFF. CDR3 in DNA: TGTGCCAGCAGTTTCTTTATGAACACTGAAGCTTTCTTT.

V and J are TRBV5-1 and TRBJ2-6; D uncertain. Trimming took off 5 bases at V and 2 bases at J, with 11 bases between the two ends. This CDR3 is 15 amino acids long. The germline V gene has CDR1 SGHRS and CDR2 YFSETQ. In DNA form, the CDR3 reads TGCGCCAGCAGAAGAGACTTGGCTGGGGCCAACGTCCTGACTTTC. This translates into CASRRDLAGANVLTF.

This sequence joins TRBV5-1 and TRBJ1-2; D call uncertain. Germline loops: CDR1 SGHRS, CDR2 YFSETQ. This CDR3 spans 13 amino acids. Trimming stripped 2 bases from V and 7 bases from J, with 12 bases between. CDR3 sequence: CASSFGGMGGYTF. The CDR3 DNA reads TGCGCCAGCAGCTTTGGTGGGATGGGTGGCTACACCTTC.

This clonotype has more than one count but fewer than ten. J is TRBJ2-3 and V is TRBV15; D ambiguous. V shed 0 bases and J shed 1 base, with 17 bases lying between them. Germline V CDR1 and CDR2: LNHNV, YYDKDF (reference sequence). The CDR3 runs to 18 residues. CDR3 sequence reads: CATSRDHGFRLRTDTQYF. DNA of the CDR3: TGTGCCACCAGCAGAGATCACGGTTTCCGGCTTCGCACAGATACGCAGTATTTT.

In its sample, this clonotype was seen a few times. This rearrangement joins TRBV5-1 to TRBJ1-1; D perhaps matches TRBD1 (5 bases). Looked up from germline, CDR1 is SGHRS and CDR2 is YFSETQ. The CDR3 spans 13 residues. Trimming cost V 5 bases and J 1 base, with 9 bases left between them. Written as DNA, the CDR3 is TGCGCCAGCAGATTTCAGGGGAACACTGAAGCTTTCTTT. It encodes CASRFQGNTEAFF.

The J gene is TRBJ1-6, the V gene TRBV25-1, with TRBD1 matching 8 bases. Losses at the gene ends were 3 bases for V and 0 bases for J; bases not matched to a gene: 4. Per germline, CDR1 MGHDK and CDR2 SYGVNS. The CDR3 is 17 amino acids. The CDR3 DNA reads TGTGCCAGCAGTGACAGACAGGGGAGCTCCTATAATTCACCCCTCCACTTT. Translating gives CASSDRQGSSYNSPLHF.

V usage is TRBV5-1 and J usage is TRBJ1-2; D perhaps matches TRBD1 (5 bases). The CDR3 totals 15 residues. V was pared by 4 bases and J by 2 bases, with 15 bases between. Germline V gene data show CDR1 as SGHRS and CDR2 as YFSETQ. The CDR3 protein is CASSPRRGENYGYTF. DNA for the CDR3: TGCGCCAGCAGCCCCCGACGGGGGGAGAACTATGGCTACACCTTC.

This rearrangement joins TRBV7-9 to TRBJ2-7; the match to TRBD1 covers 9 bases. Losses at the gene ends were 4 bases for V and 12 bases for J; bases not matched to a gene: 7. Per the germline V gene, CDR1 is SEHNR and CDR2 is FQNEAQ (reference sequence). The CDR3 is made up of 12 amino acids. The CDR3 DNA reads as TGTGCCAGCAGCTCTCGACAGGGGGGGACGTACTTC. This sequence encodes CASSSRQGGTYF.

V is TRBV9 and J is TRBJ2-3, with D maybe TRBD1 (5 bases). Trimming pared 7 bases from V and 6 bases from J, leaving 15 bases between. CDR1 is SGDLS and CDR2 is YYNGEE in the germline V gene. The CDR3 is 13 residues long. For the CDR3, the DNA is TGTGCCAGCCAGGGCATTGGGGCGGATACGCAGTATTTT. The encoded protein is CASQGIGADTQYF. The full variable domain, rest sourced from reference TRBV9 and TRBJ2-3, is DSGVTQTPKHLITATGQRVTLRCSPRSGDLSVYWYQQSLDQGLQFLIQYYNGEERAKGNILERFSAQQFPDLHSELNLSSLELGDSALYFCASQGIGADTQYFGPGTRLTVL.

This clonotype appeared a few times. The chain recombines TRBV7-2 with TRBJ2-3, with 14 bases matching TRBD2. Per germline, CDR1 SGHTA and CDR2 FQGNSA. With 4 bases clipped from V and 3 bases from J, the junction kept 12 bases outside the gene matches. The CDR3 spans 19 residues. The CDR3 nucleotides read TGTGCCAGCAGCTCCGCCTTTGGGACTAGCGGGAGTGTTACAGATACGCAGTATTTT. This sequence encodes CASSSAFGTSGSVTDTQYF.

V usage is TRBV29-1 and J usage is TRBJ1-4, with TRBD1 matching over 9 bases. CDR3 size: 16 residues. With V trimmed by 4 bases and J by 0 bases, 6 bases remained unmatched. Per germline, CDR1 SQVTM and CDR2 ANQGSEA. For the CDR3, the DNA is TGCAGCGTTGGGGACAGGGAGTTCACAACTAATGAAAAACTGTTTTTT. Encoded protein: CSVGDREFTTNEKLFF.